Below, 3 T cell receptor beta chains from the same sample are listed, as sequenced in a study of Tregs in tolerant kidney transplant recipients. Data came from immunoSEQ multiplex PCR; TCRdb stores just in-frame clones and leaves some out. The sample lists tens of thousands of clones, 93% occurring once. The nonmyeloablative bone marrow transplants came from related graft donors, with transient mixed chimerism. The sequencing here drew on CD4+ T cells from blood (PBMCs), taken 12 months after the transplant. The receptor set was obtained from a human patient who received a combined kidney and bone marrow transplant. Some T cells may be the graft donor's.

The V gene is TRBV9, the J gene TRBJ1-1; D uncertain. V dropped 0 bases and J dropped 2 bases, with 8 bases sitting between them. Germline V lookup: CDR1 SGDLS, CDR2 YYNGEE. The CDR3 is 14 residues long. Here the CDR3 reads CASSVAHSNTEAFF. The CDR3 DNA reads TGTGCCAGCAGCGTAGCTCATAGCAACACTGAAGCTTTCTTT. Variable domain in full (rest from reference TRBV9 and TRBJ1-1): DSGVTQTPKHLITATGQRVTLRCSPRSGDLSVYWYQQSLDQGLQFLIQYYNGEERAKGNILERFSAQQFPDLHSELNLSSLELGDSALYFCASSVAHSNTEAFFGQGTRLTVV.

This rearrangement joins TRBV4-3 to TRBJ1-2; D is perhaps TRBD1 (5 bases). From germline, CDR1 is LGHNA and CDR2 YSLEER. The CDR3 is 14 amino acids. V was clipped by 1 base and J by 4 bases, with 10 bases between them. CDR3 nucleotide sequence: TGCGCCAGCAGCCAAGTCCCCGGGGGCTATGGCTACACCTTC. Amino acids: CASSQVPGGYGYTF.

The J gene is TRBJ2-5, the V gene TRBV5-1; 7 nucleotides match TRBD2. The CDR3 extends over 16 amino acids. V lost 0 bases, J lost 4 bases, and 9 bases stayed unmatched. CDR1 SGHRS and CDR2 YFSETQ come from the germline V gene. This CDR3 reads CASSLAPPTSRETQYF. The CDR3 DNA sequence: TGCGCCAGCAGCTTGGCCCCCCCGACTAGCCGAGAGACCCAGTACTTC. The variable domain in full, with the rest retrieved from reference TRBV5-1 and TRBJ2-5, is KAGVTQTPRYLIKTRGQQVTLSCSPISGHRSVSWYQQTPGQGLQFLFEYFSETQRNKGNFPGRFSGRQFSNSRSEMNVSTLELGDSALYLCASSLAPPTSRETQYFGPGTRLLVL.